This T cell receptor beta chain is drawn from a study of T cell clones after liver transplantation. Study in general: Third-party-reactive TCRbeta sequences from pre-transplant mixed lymphocyte reactions served as antigen-independent comparators. Tolerant meant at least one year fully off immunosuppression without liver enzymes above twice normal. Standard immunosuppression, with no induction, continued until 12-24 months after transplant.

Findings of the study overall: Conclusions were preliminary, with small, heterogeneous patient groups.

Germline-derived CDR1 and CDR2 are SGHNT and YYREEE (reference sequence). V shed 2 bases, J shed 1 base, and the junction held 9 bases outside the gene matches. This CDR3 is 17 amino acids long. Method: immunoSEQ multiplex PCR; TCRdb's copy keeps in-frame clones and lacks some. Among 90,000 to 120,000 clones listed, approximately 78% were seen once. Note on this clone: Its antigen remains unidentified.

Sample: CD4+ T cells from blood, taken before liver transplant. The source of this sequence is a human donor who received a liver transplant. The chain links TRBV5-4 to TRBJ1-3; 7 nucleotides line up with TRBD1. Here the CDR3 DNA reads TGTGCCAGCAGCTTAATGACAGGGTCATATTCTGGAAACACCATATATTTT. This encodes CASSLMTGSYSGNTIYF.